These T cell receptor beta chains were read from a single sample in a study of blood T cells in healthy people across ages. Each CDR3 protein is one row after TCRdb ran MiXCR on the 5' RACE reads. The sample records 850,000 to 1,000,000 distinct CDR3 sequences, 51% being singletons. Specimen: blood. The receptors derive from a woman in her sixties or seventies in good health. The CDR3 runs from the conserved cysteine through the conserved F or W. Each record gives: CDR3 protein, CDR3 DNA, J gene, D gene, CDR3 length, V gene, clone size. A D gene is named only where the DNA matches it firmly. Clone size appears in some rows only: once, few, many, or a class for an expanded clone.

CASSLLVAGAYEQYF,TGTGCCAGCAGCCTGTTGGTTGCGGGAGCCTACGAGCAGTACTTC,TRBJ2-7,TRBD2,15,TRBV7-8,.
CASSLERGVTRVYEQYF,TGTGCCAGCAGCTTAGAACGAGGAGTAACAAGGGTCTACGAGCAGTACTTC,TRBJ2-7,.,17,TRBV7-2,few
CSATRLKDTQYF,TGCAGTGCTACCCGACTCAAAGATACGCAGTATTTT,TRBJ2-3,.,12,TRBV20-1,.
CASSSSGKLNNEQFF,TGTGCCAGCAGCTCGAGCGGGAAGCTAAACAATGAGCAGTTCTTC,TRBJ2-1,TRBD2,15,TRBV7-9,few
CASSPISRFNQQFF,TGTGCCAGCAGCCCCATCTCCCGGTTCAATCAGCAGTTCTTC,TRBJ2-1,.,14,TRBV14,few
CASSQDWKGSEAFF,TGCGCCAGCAGCCAAGATTGGAAGGGATCTGAAGCTTTCTTT,TRBJ1-1,.,14,TRBV4-3,.
CASTLVGGNEQFF,TGCGCCAGCACTTTGGTAGGGGGCAATGAGCAGTTCTTC,TRBJ2-1,.,13,TRBV5-1,few
CASSPRTGRNYGYTF,TGTGCCAGCAGCCCACGGACAGGGCGGAACTATGGCTACACCTTC,TRBJ1-2,TRBD1,15,TRBV7-2,.
CASSRQASRTSAYNEQYF,TGTGCCAGCAGCCGGCAGGCTTCGAGAACCTCTGCCTACAATGAGCAGTACTTC,TRBJ2-7,.,18,TRBV11-2,.
CASSRIDRRDYEQYF,TGTGCCAGCAGCCGAATAGACAGGAGAGACTACGAGCAGTACTTC,TRBJ2-7,.,15,TRBV7-2,few
CASSQEVVRDLMNTEAFF,TGCGCCAGCAGCCAAGAAGTAGTCAGGGACCTGATGAACACTGAAGCTTTCTTT,TRBJ1-1,.,18,TRBV4-1,.
CASSASGAGGSDTQYF,TGTGCCAGCAGTGCTTCCGGTGCGGGAGGGTCAGATACGCAGTATTTT,TRBJ2-3,TRBD2,16,TRBV27,.
CASSPMRQNYEQYF,TGTGCCAGCAGTCCTATGCGGCAAAACTACGAGCAGTACTTC,TRBJ2-7,.,14,TRBV28,few
CASRILEPSLIYEQYF,TGTGCCAGCAGGATCCTCGAGCCCTCGCTGATCTACGAGCAGTACTTC,TRBJ2-7,.,16,TRBV21-1,.
CASSPRQALNGYTF,TGTGCCAGCAGCCCCCGACAGGCCCTAAATGGCTACACCTTC,TRBJ1-2,.,14,TRBV3-1,.
CASSLLVETQYF,TGTGCTAGCAGCTTACTTGTAGAGACCCAGTACTTC,TRBJ2-5,.,12,TRBV7-8,.
CASSFSVLTNEQFF,TGCGCCAGCAGCTTTTCAGTCCTCACCAATGAGCAGTTCTTC,TRBJ2-1,.,14,TRBV5-1,.
CASSRAAGYARETQYF,TGTGCCAGCAGCCGGGCTGCAGGCTACGCCCGAGAGACCCAGTACTTC,TRBJ2-5,.,16,TRBV5-6,.
CASARGLSTDTQYF,TGTGCCAGCGCGCGGGGCTTAAGCACAGATACGCAGTATTTT,TRBJ2-3,.,14,TRBV6-5,few
CSATPRYNEQFF,TGCAGTGCTACCCCCAGGTACAATGAGCAGTTCTTC,TRBJ2-1,.,12,TRBV20-1,.
CSASGQPYSNQPQHF,TGCAGTGCTAGCGGACAGCCTTATAGCAATCAGCCCCAGCATTTT,TRBJ1-5,.,15,TRBV20-1,.
CASSPVQRGQETQYF,TGCGCCAGCAGCCCCGTTCAGAGGGGACAAGAGACCCAGTACTTC,TRBJ2-5,.,15,TRBV4-1,.
CASSQDGGQGPRTQYF,TGCGCCAGCAGCCAAGATGGGGGACAGGGGCCAAGGACCCAGTACTTC,TRBJ2-5,TRBD1,16,TRBV4-3,.
CASSQQGVGSNQPQHF,TGTGCCAGCAGCCAACAGGGGGTAGGGAGCAATCAGCCCCAGCATTTT,TRBJ1-5,TRBD1,16,TRBV3-1,.
CASSYSGTSNYEQYF,TGTGCCAGCAGTTACTCCGGGACTAGCAATTATGAGCAGTACTTC,TRBJ2-7,TRBD2,15,TRBV7-9,few
CASIQGGTGPSGHTF,TGTGCCAGCATTCAAGGCGGGACAGGACCGTCGGGCCACACCTTC,TRBJ1-2,TRBD1,15,TRBV12-3/TRBV12-4,.
CASSQGGQNKLFF,TGTGCCAGCAGCCAAGGGGGACAGAACAAACTGTTTTTT,TRBJ1-4,TRBD1,13,TRBV7-9,.
CASSRGVGGTDTQYF,TGTGCCAGCAGCCGCGGGGTCGGGGGCACAGATACGCAGTATTTT,TRBJ2-3,.,15,TRBV7-7,.
CASAITSHANYEQYF,TGTGCCAGCGCAATCACCTCTCATGCGAACTACGAGCAGTACTTC,TRBJ2-7,.,15,TRBV12-3/TRBV12-4,.
CASSLRGRPSYEQYF,TGTGCCAGCAGTTTGAGGGGTCGCCCTTCCTACGAGCAGTACTTC,TRBJ2-7,.,15,TRBV12-3/TRBV12-4,few
CSAAVGEVKSYNEQFF,TGCAGTGCCGCGGTAGGGGAGGTAAAATCCTACAATGAGCAGTTCTTC,TRBJ2-1,.,16,TRBV20-1,many
CASSLWDGRKGRDEQYF,TGTGCCAGCAGTTTATGGGACGGGAGAAAAGGGAGGGATGAGCAGTACTTC,TRBJ2-7,TRBD2,17,TRBV27,.
CASSPSNSGQGPYF,TGTGCCAGCAGCCCTAGTAACTCGGGACAGGGACCGTACTTC,TRBJ2-5,TRBD1,14,TRBV7-3,.
CASSLAGDNTDTQYF,TGTGCCAGCAGCTTAGCGGGGGACAACACAGATACGCAGTATTTT,TRBJ2-3,.,15,TRBV11-2,few
CASSARRQGYNSPLHF,TGTGCCAGCAGTGCTCGGCGACAGGGGTATAATTCACCCCTCCACTTT,TRBJ1-6,TRBD1,16,TRBV6-1,few
CASSQGPQGTDTQYF,TGTGCCAGCAGCCAAGGCCCTCAAGGCACAGATACGCAGTATTTT,TRBJ2-3,.,15,TRBV11-2,.
CASSSTGLLSEQYF,TGTGCCAGCAGCAGCACAGGGTTGTTGAGCGAGCAGTACTTC,TRBJ2-7,.,14,TRBV6-1,once
CASSYSPGDQPNNEQFF,TGTGCCAGCAGTTACTCACCGGGGGACCAGCCCAACAATGAGCAGTTCTTC,TRBJ2-1,.,17,TRBV6-2/TRBV6-3,.
CASKRKDTQYF,TGTGCCAGCAAGAGGAAAGATACGCAGTATTTT,TRBJ2-3,.,11,TRBV10-3,.
CAISDRLEETQYF,TGTGCCATCAGTGATAGACTAGAAGAGACCCAGTACTTC,TRBJ2-5,.,13,TRBV10-3,.
CATSDRDQQYF,TGTGCCACCAGCGACAGGGACCAGCAGTACTTC,TRBJ2-5,TRBD1,11,TRBV18,few
CASSLGSGQSPGEQYF,TGCGCCAGCAGCTTAGGTTCGGGACAGTCCCCAGGCGAGCAGTACTTC,TRBJ2-7,TRBD1,16,TRBV5-1,.
CASSSPGDIQYF,TGTGCCAGCAGTTCCCCGGGGGACATTCAGTACTTC,TRBJ2-4,.,12,TRBV28,few
CSARTSRDSLIQYF,TGCAGTGCTAGAACCTCGAGGGACAGCCTTATACAGTACTTC,TRBJ2-7,TRBD1,14,TRBV20-1,few
CASSLGLGFRSGEQYF,TGCGCCAGCAGCTTGGGTCTGGGTTTTAGATCGGGTGAGCAGTACTTC,TRBJ2-7,.,16,TRBV5-1,few